The 29 T cell receptor beta chains below all came from one sample that was sequenced in a study of beta chain features in type 1 diabetes. The study's findings and limits: Shortening of TCRB CDR3s, moderate but significant, appeared in all four CD4+ subsets of Type 1 diabetes patients.

Reverse transcription of all isolated RNA meant that expressed TCRB transcripts were sequenced. TCRdb's table, derived via immunoSEQ multiplex PCR, lists solely in-frame clones and lacks some. This repertoire shows 350,000 to 400,000 clones, around 12% found once; its top ten account for 0.0095% to 0.011%. These receptors have no known antigen. The sequenced sample was naive CD4+ T cells from blood. The origin of the receptors is a woman aged 18-29 years with type 1 diabetes.

V usage is TRBV5-1 and J usage is TRBJ2-7; 7 bases agree with TRBD1. Germline V gene lookup returns CDR1 SGHRS and CDR2 YFSETQ. The CDR3 is 14 residues long. Trimming took 1 base from V and 3 from J; bases not matched to a gene: 4. CDR3 residues: CASSLIRQGYEQYF. The CDR3 nucleotides read TGCGCCAGCAGCTTGATACGACAGGGCTACGAGCAGTACTTC. The full variable domain, its missing parts supplied by reference TRBV5-1 and TRBJ2-7, is KAGVTQTPRYLIKTRGQQVTLSCSPISGHRSVSWYQQTPGQGLQFLFEYFSETQRNKGNFPGRFSGRQFSNSRSEMNVSTLELGDSALYLCASSLIRQGYEQYFGPGTRLTVT.

V usage is TRBV7-9 and J usage is TRBJ1-1, with 9 bases aligning to TRBD1. CDR1 is SEHNR and CDR2 is FQNEAQ in the germline V gene (reference sequence). The CDR3 is 14 amino acids. Trimming at V came to 4 bases and at J to 4 bases, leaving 4 bases not matched to a gene. The CDR3 bases are TGTGCCAGCAGCTGGGGACAGGGCCCCACTGAAGCTTTCTTT. It translates to CASSWGQGPTEAFF. The variable domain in full, with the rest retrieved from reference TRBV7-9 and TRBJ1-1, is DTGVSQNPRHKITKRGQNVTFRCDPISEHNRLYWYRQTLGQGPEFLTYFQNEAQLEKSRLLSDRFSAERPKGSFSTLEIQRTEQGDSAMYLCASSWGQGPTEAFFGQGTRLTVV.

This clone was counted between two and nine times. The rearrangement links TRBV6-5 to TRBJ1-2; TRBD1 agrees at 11 bases. The CDR3 extends over 14 amino acids. Germline CDR1 and CDR2: MNHEY and SVGAGI. V lost 5 bases and J lost 2; bases outside the gene matches: 1. The CDR3 loop is CASSRDRGNYGYTF. Written as DNA, the CDR3 is TGTGCCAGCAGTCGGGACAGGGGGAACTATGGCTACACCTTC.

The gene calls are TRBV5-6 and TRBJ1-1; TRBD1 matches 8 bases. CDR1 and CDR2 from the germline V gene are SGHDT and YYEEEE. The CDR3 is 15 residues long. Trimming at V came to 5 bases and at J to 2 bases, leaving 8 bases not matched to a gene. CDR3 coding DNA: TGTGCCAGCAGTTTTAGGACAGGGAGAAACACTGAAGCTTTCTTT. This translates into CASSFRTGRNTEAFF.

The V gene is TRBV2, the J gene TRBJ2-5, with TRBD2 matching over 11 bases. Per the germline V gene, CDR1 is SNHLY and CDR2 is FYNNEI. Trimming removed 6 bases from V and 5 bases from J; junction bases left unmatched: 11. This CDR3 region has 16 residues. CDR3 nucleotides: TGTGCCAGCAGAACTAGCGGGAGCTGGAGTTTGGAGACCCAGTACTTC. This sequence encodes CASRTSGSWSLETQYF.

The chain is built from TRBV7-2 and TRBJ2-7; no definite D call. Trimming removed 1 base at V and 6 bases at J, with 10 bases between. The CDR3 spans 13 residues. CDR1 is SGHTA, CDR2 FQGNSA, per germline. In DNA, the CDR3 is TGTGCCAGCAGCTTAGGAGCCCGAGTCGAGCAGTACTTC. Its protein product is CASSLGARVEQYF. Looking up the rest from reference TRBV7-2 and TRBJ2-7 gives the full variable domain: GAGVSQSPSNKVTEKGKDVELRCDPISGHTALYWYRQSLGQGLEFLIYFQGNSAPDKSGLPSDRFSAERTGGSVSTLTIQRTQQEDSAVYLCASSLGARVEQYFGPGTRLTVT.

J is TRBJ2-3 and V is TRBV28; 10 nucleotides line up with TRBD2. The CDR3 extends over 16 amino acids. V dropped 3 bases and J dropped 5; count of bases not matched to a gene: 8. Germline assignment: CDR1 MDHEN and CDR2 SYDVKM. The CDR3, as DNA: TGTGCCAGCAGTTTTGAGCTAGCGGGAGCGGGAGATACGCAGTATTTT. Encoded protein: CASSFELAGAGDTQYF. Full variable domain (missing parts from reference TRBV28 and TRBJ2-3): DVKVTQSSRYLVKRTGEKVFLECVQDMDHENMFWYRQDPGLGLRLIYFSYDVKMKEKGDIPEGYSVSREKKERFSLILESASTNQTSMYLCASSFELAGAGDTQYFGPGTRLTVL.

This clone has only a few counts. V is TRBV11-3 and J is TRBJ2-1; a weak D match, TRBD2 (6 bases). The CDR3 spans 14 residues. V lost 2 bases and J 7 bases, leaving 12 bases between the germline ends. The germline CDR1 and CDR2 sequences are SGHNT and YENEEA. In nucleotides, the CDR3 is TGTGCCAGCAGCTTAAAACTAGCCGGTAATGAGCAGTTCTTC. Its translation: CASSLKLAGNEQFF.

This clone appeared a few times. The chain carries TRBV18 and TRBJ2-1, with unresolved D. The CDR3 is 14 residues long. The germline V and J ends were trimmed by 5 bases and 8 bases, with 16 bases remaining between them. CDR1 and CDR2 from the germline V gene are KGHSH and LQKENI. DNA of the CDR3: TGTGCCAGCTCATCTCAATCCTGGAGCGATGAGCAGTTCTTC. Amino acid sequence: CASSSQSWSDEQFF. The whole variable domain, filled in from reference TRBV18 and TRBJ2-1, reads NAGVMQNPRHLVRRRGQEARLRCSPMKGHSHVYWYRQLPEEGLKFMVYLQKENIIDESGMPKERFSAEFPKEGPSILRIQQVVRGDSAAYFCASSSQSWSDEQFFGPGTRLTVL.

This chain links TRBV28 with TRBJ2-5, with TRBD1 identical over 9 bases. This CDR3 has 13 amino acids. CDR1 and CDR2 (germline): MDHEN, SYDVKM. Losses at the gene ends were 8 bases for V and 4 bases for J; bases not matched to a gene: 5. The CDR3 sequence is CASGRDRAETQYF. Written as DNA, the CDR3 is TGTGCCAGCGGGCGGGACAGGGCAGAGACCCAGTACTTC.

This clone was seen a handful of times. The chain joins TRBV6-5 to TRBJ2-4; TRBD1 matches 10 bases. The V gene's germline CDR1 is MNHEY and CDR2 SVGAGI. Unmatched junction bases numbered 9, after V lost 2 bases and J lost 8 bases. The CDR3 covers 16 residues. The CDR3 sequence is CASSYGGTGEGDIQYF. The CDR3 nucleotides are TGTGCCAGCAGTTACGGGGGGACAGGGGAGGGGGACATTCAGTACTTC.

This clone has only a few counts. The chain carries TRBV28 and TRBJ2-1, with 13 bases fitting TRBD2. CDR3 length: 16 amino acids. Trimming removed 2 bases from V and 8 bases from J; junction bases left unmatched: 6. Germline CDR1 and CDR2: MDHEN and SYDVKM. The DNA of the CDR3 is TGTGCCAGCAGTTTAGGGGGGACTAGCGGGATTTATGAGCAGTTCTTC. It encodes CASSLGGTSGIYEQFF.

This clone came up a few times. The V and J genes are TRBV9 and TRBJ1-4, with no clear D. This CDR3 has 13 amino acids. V was pared by 1 base and J by 8 bases, with 9 bases between. Per germline, CDR1 SGDLS and CDR2 YYNGEE. The CDR3 spells CASSVNSREKLFF. The DNA of the CDR3 is TGTGCCAGCAGCGTAAACAGTCGGGAAAAACTGTTTTTT.

The rearrangement links TRBV6-1 to TRBJ2-7; 9 nucleotides agree with TRBD1. V lost 6 bases to trimming and J lost 9 bases; unmatched junction nucleotides: 9. Germline-derived CDR1 and CDR2 are MNHNS and SASEGT. The CDR3 has 13 residues. CDR3 protein: CASRDRGTVGQYF. The CDR3 DNA follows: TGTGCCAGCAGGGACAGGGGCACAGTAGGGCAGTACTTC.

The V and J genes are TRBV30 and TRBJ2-7, with D possibly being TRBD2 (6 bases). Between the trimmed V and J ends, which lost 2 bases and 1 base, there was a span of 18 bases. The CDR3 consists of 16 residues. Germline CDR1 is GTSNPN and CDR2 is SVGIG (reference sequence). The CDR3 region has the DNA TGTGCCTGGAGTCCCCCCCGGGGGACCGCGTCCTACGAGCAGTACTTC. This translates into CAWSPPRGTASYEQYF.

V and J are TRBV2 and TRBJ2-2; TRBD2 agrees at 8 bases. The length of the CDR3 is 16 residues. Germline-derived CDR1 and CDR2 are SNHLY and FYNNEI. Losses at the gene ends were 10 bases for V and 0 bases for J; bases not matched to a gene: 10. This CDR3 reads CATSRGGRSNTGELFF. The CDR3, as DNA: TGTGCCACCTCCCGGGGGGGGAGATCGAACACCGGGGAGCTGTTTTTT.

This clone was seen a handful of times. This chain links TRBV5-4 with TRBJ1-1; TRBD1 aligns across 8 bases. The germline CDR1 and CDR2 sequences are SGHNT and YYREEE (reference sequence). The CDR3 loop spans 14 amino acids. Germline trimming cut 5 bases from V and 1 base from J; bases unmatched to any gene: 4. The CDR3 spells CASRPGQANTEAFF. CDR3 DNA sequence: TGTGCCAGCAGGCCGGGACAGGCGAACACTGAAGCTTTCTTT.

This clone appeared a few times. This chain joins TRBV19 and TRBJ2-7, with 7 bases lining up with TRBD1. The CDR3 consists of 14 residues. Looked up from germline, CDR1 is LNHDA and CDR2 is SQIVND (reference sequence). V shed 4 bases, J shed 2 bases, and the junction held 5 bases outside the gene matches. As DNA, the CDR3 is TGTGCCAGTAGTAGGGCAGGGGGAACCTACGAGCAGTACTTC. Residues: CASSRAGGTYEQYF.

This clone came up a few times. The chain carries TRBV11-2 and TRBJ2-5; 12 bases agree with TRBD2. Trimming cost V 5 bases and J 5 bases; bases outside gene matches: 9. This CDR3 has 16 amino acids. CDR1 is SGHAT, CDR2 FQNNGV, per germline. The CDR3 protein is CASSLPSGRAWETQYF. CDR3 in DNA: TGTGCCAGCAGCCTACCTAGCGGGAGGGCCTGGGAGACCCAGTACTTC.

This clone was found a few times. The rearrangement links TRBV7-2 to TRBJ2-1; a weak D match, TRBD2 (6 bases). The CDR3 runs to 11 residues. The V and J ends lost 5 bases and 12 bases respectively, with 11 bases between them. The V gene's germline CDR1 is SGHTA and CDR2 FQGNSA. Here the CDR3 DNA reads TGTGCCAGCAGCCCCGCCGGGGGGCAGTTCTTC. Its translation is CASSPAGGQFF.

The V call is TRBV7-9, the J call TRBJ1-1; no definite D call. V was trimmed by 0 bases and J by 3 bases, leaving 14 bases between them. The CDR3 spans 16 residues. Looked up from germline, CDR1 is SEHNR and CDR2 is FQNEAQ (reference sequence). CDR3 amino acids: CASSLAESPPDTEAFF. In nucleotides, the CDR3 is TGTGCCAGCAGCTTAGCGGAGTCTCCCCCAGACACTGAAGCTTTCTTT.

This chain connects TRBV7-9 to TRBJ1-6; D is uncertain. Germline V gene data show CDR1 as SEHNR and CDR2 as FQNEAQ (reference sequence). V was cut by 0 bases and J by 0 bases, with 9 bases left in between. This CDR3 is built from 17 residues. Written as DNA, the CDR3 is TGTGCCAGCAGCTTAGCTTGGAGCCCCTCCTATAATTCACCCCTCCACTTT. This codes for CASSLAWSPSYNSPLHF.

The table lists this clone with a few counts. J is TRBJ2-3 and V is TRBV4-3; 9 nucleotides align to TRBD2. After removal of 0 bases from V and 11 bases from J, the junction contained 6 bases not matched to a gene. The CDR3 runs to 14 residues. Germline V gene lookup returns CDR1 LGHNA and CDR2 YSLEER. CDR3 DNA sequence: TGCGCCAGCAGCCAAGAACGCGGGAGGGCCAGGCAGTATTTT. This encodes CASSQERGRARQYF.

This clone was counted only a few times. This chain joins TRBV23-1 and TRBJ1-4, with unresolved D. TRBV23-1 is an open reading frame whose function is uncertain. The CDR3 consists of 15 residues. Trimming stripped 3 bases from V and 8 bases from J, with 16 bases between. The CDR3 DNA reads TGCGCCAGCAGTCACGGACGGAGGGTTTGGGAAAAACTGTTTTTT. This encodes CASSHGRRVWEKLFF.

The chain recombines TRBV27 with TRBJ1-2; TRBD1 agrees at 7 bases. CDR3 length: 14 residues. Germline V gene data show CDR1 as MNHEY and CDR2 as SMNVEV (reference sequence). The J segment lost 7 bases and the V segment lost 3 bases, leaving 8 bases of the junction unmatched. The CDR3 DNA reads TGTGCCAGCAGTTTGCAGACAGGGATGGGTGGCTACACCTTC. It codes for CASSLQTGMGGYTF.

J is TRBJ2-7 and V is TRBV4-3; D is perhaps TRBD2 (6 bases). V lost 1 base and J 5 bases, leaving 12 bases between the germline ends. The CDR3 contains 14 residues. The germline V gene has CDR1 LGHNA and CDR2 YSLEER. This CDR3 is CASSQGGAGNEQYF. The CDR3 DNA follows: TGCGCCAGCAGCCAAGGCGGAGCGGGCAACGAGCAGTACTTC.

The chain is built from TRBV6-6 and TRBJ1-1; the D gene is possibly TRBD1 (5 bases). Between the trimmed V and J ends, which lost 2 bases and 7 bases, there was a span of 11 bases. The germline V gene has CDR1 MNHNY and CDR2 SVGAGI (reference sequence). The CDR3 is made up of 13 amino acids. The CDR3 region has the DNA TGTGCCAGCAGTTACGCCGCCGACAGTGAAGCTTTCTTT. Translating it yields CASSYAADSEAFF.

V usage is TRBV28 and J usage is TRBJ2-7; perhaps TRBD2 as D (5 bases). The CDR3 totals 11 residues. Per germline, CDR1 MDHEN and CDR2 SYDVKM. V dropped 5 bases and J dropped 5 bases, with 7 bases sitting between them. The CDR3 nucleotides are TGTGCCAGCAGTCGGAGGCACGAGCAGTACTTC. Its protein is CASSRRHEQYF. The full variable domain, in which reference TRBV28 and TRBJ2-7 provide the parts outside the CDR3, is DVKVTQSSRYLVKRTGEKVFLECVQDMDHENMFWYRQDPGLGLRLIYFSYDVKMKEKGDIPEGYSVSREKKERFSLILESASTNQTSMYLCASSRRHEQYFGPGTRLTVT.

Only a few counts were recorded for this clone. CDR3 sequence reads: CASSIDPGNYEQYF. The CDR3 bases are TGTGCCAGTAGTATAGACCCGGGAAACTACGAGCAGTACTTC. The chain joins TRBV19 to TRBJ2-7, with D perhaps matching TRBD2 (5 bases). CDR3 length equals 14 residues. CDR1 is LNHDA and CDR2 is SQIVND in the germline V gene (reference sequence). V was clipped by 0 bases and J by 3 bases, with 9 bases between them.